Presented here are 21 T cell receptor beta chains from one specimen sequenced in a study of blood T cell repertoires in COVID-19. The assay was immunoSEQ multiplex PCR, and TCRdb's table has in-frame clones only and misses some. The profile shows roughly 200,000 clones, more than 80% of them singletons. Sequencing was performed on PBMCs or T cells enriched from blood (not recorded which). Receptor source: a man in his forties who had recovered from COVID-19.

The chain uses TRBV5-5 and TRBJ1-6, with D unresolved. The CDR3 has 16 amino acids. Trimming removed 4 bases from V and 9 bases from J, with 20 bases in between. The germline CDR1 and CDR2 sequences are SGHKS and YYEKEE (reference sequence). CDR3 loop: CASSPGGWVGGSPLHF. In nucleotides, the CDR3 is TGTGCCAGCAGCCCCGGAGGGTGGGTTGGTGGTTCACCCCTCCACTTT.

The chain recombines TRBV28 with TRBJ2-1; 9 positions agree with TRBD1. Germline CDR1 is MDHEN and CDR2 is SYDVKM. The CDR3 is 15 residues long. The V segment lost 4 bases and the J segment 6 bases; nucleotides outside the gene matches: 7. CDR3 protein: CASSSGTGHSNEQFF. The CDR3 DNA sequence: TGTGCCAGCAGTTCCGGGACAGGGCATTCCAATGAGCAGTTCTTC.

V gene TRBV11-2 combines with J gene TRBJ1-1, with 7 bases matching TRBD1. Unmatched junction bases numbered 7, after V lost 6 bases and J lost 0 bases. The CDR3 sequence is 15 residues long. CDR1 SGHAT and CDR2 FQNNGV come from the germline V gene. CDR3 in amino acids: CASRTPGGLNTEAFF. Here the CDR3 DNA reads TGTGCCAGCAGAACCCCAGGGGGACTGAACACTGAAGCTTTCTTT.

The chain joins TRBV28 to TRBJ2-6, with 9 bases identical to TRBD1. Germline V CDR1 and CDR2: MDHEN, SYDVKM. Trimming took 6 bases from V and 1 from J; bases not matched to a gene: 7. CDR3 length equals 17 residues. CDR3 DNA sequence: TGTGCCAGCAGCCCCGGGACAGGGTTTTCTGGGGCCAACGTCCTGACTTTC. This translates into CASSPGTGFSGANVLTF.

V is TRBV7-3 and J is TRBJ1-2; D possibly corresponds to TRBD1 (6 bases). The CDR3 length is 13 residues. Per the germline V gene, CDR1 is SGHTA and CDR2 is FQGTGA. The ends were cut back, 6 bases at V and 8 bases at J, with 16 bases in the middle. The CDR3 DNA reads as TGTGCCAGCAGTTCACAGGGTATCGGGGGCTACACCTTC. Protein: CASSSQGIGGYTF.

CDR3 protein: CASTPRGGRRNIQYF. CDR3 DNA: TGTGCCAGCACTCCTAGAGGGGGTAGGCGGAACATTCAGTACTTC. The chain carries TRBV28 and TRBJ2-4; a possible D gene is TRBD1 (6 bases). Germline CDR1 MDHEN, CDR2 SYDVKM. V lost 7 bases and J 7 bases, leaving 20 bases between the germline ends. The CDR3 is made up of 15 amino acids. Filled out from reference TRBV28 and TRBJ2-4, the complete variable domain reads DVKVTQSSRYLVKRTGEKVFLECVQDMDHENMFWYRQDPGLGLRLIYFSYDVKMKEKGDIPEGYSVSREKKERFSLILESASTNQTSMYLCASTPRGGRRNIQYFGAGTRLSVL.

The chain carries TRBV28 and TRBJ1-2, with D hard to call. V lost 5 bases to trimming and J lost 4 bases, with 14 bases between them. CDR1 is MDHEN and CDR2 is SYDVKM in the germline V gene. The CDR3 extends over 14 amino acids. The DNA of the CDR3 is TGTGCCAGCAGTCCCCTCGACGGCGGCTATGGCTACACCTTC. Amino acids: CASSPLDGGYGYTF.

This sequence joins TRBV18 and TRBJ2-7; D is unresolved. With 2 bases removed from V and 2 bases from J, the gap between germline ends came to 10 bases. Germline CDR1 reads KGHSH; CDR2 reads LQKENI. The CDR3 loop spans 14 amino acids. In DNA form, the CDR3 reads TGTGCCAGCTCACCATCGTCTGGAGCCTACGAGCAGTACTTC. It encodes CASSPSSGAYEQYF.

Written as DNA, the CDR3 is TGTGCCAGCAGTTTCTCCTTGAACACTGAAGCTTTCTTT. This gives the protein CASSFSLNTEAFF. The V call is TRBV27, the J call TRBJ1-1; D unresolved. The V gene lost 3 bases and the J gene lost 0 bases, with 5 bases spanning the gap. The CDR3 has 13 residues. Germline values: CDR1 MNHEY, CDR2 SMNVEV (reference sequence).

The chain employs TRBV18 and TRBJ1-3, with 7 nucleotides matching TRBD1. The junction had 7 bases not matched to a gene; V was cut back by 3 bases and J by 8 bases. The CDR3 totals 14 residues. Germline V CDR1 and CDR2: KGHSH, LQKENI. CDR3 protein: CASSPRQGQDTIYF. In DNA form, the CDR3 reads TGTGCCAGCTCACCTCGACAGGGTCAGGACACCATATATTTT. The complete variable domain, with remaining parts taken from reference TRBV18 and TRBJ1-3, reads NAGVMQNPRHLVRRRGQEARLRCSPMKGHSHVYWYRQLPEEGLKFMVYLQKENIIDESGMPKERFSAEFPKEGPSILRIQQVVRGDSAAYFCASSPRQGQDTIYFGEGSWLTVV.

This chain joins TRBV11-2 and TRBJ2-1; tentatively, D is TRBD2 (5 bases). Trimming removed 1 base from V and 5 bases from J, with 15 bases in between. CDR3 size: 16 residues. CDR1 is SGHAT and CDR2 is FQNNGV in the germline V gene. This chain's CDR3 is CASSLGVRAVHNEQFF. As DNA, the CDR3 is TGTGCCAGCAGCTTAGGCGTCCGAGCGGTCCACAATGAGCAGTTCTTC.

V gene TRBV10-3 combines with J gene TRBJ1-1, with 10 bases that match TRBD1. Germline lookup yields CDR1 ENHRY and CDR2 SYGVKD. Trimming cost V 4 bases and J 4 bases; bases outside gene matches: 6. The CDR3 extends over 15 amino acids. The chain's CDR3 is CAISGWTGGSTEAFF. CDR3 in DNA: TGTGCCATCAGTGGATGGACAGGGGGATCCACTGAAGCTTTCTTT.

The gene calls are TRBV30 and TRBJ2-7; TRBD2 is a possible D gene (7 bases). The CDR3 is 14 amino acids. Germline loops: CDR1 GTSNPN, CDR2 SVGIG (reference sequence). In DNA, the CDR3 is TGTGCATACTCGCCGGGGGGCCTAGCCTACGAGCAGTACTTC. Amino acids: CAYSPGGLAYEQYF.

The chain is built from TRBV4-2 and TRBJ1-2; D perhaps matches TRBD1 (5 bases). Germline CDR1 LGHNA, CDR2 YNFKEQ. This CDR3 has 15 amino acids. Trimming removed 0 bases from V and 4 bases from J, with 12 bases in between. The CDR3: CASSQEAREGYGYTF. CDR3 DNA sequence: TGTGCCAGCAGCCAAGAGGCCAGGGAAGGCTATGGCTACACCTTC.

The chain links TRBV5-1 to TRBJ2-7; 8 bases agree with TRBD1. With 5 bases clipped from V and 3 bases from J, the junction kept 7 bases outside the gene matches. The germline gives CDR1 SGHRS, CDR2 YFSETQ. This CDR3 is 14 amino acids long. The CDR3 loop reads CASRWRTGNYEQYF. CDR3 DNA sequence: TGCGCCAGCAGGTGGAGGACAGGGAACTACGAGCAGTACTTC.

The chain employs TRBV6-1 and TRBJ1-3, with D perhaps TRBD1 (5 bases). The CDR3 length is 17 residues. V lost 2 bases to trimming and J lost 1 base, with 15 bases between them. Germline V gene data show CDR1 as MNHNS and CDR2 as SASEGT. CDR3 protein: CASSESSWGTSGNTIYF. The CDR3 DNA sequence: TGTGCCAGCAGTGAATCTTCCTGGGGGACTTCTGGAAACACCATATATTTT.

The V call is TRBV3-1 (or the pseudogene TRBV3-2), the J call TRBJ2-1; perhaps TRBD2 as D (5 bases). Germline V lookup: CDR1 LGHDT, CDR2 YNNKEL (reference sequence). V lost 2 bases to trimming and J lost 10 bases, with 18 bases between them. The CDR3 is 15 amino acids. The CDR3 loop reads CASSQRRLTAWEQFF. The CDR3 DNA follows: TGTGCCAGCAGCCAAAGGAGACTAACGGCGTGGGAGCAGTTCTTC.

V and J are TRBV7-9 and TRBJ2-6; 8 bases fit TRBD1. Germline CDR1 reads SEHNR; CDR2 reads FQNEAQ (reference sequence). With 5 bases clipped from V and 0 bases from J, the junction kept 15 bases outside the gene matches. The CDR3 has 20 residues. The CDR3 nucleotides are TGTGCCAGCAGCACTTATAACCTCGGGACAGGTAACTCTGGGGCCAACGTCCTGACTTTC. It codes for CASSTYNLGTGNSGANVLTF.

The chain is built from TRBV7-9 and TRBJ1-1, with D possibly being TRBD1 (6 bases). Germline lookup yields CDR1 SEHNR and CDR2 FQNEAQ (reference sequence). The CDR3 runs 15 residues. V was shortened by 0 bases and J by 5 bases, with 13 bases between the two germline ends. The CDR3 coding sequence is TGTGCCAGCAGCTTAGCGGAAACCCAGGGGACTGAAGCTTTCTTT. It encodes CASSLAETQGTEAFF. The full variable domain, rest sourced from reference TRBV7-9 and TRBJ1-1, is DTGVSQNPRHKITKRGQNVTFRCDPISEHNRLYWYRQTLGQGPEFLTYFQNEAQLEKSRLLSDRFSAERPKGSFSTLEIQRTEQGDSAMYLCASSLAETQGTEAFFGQGTRLTVV.

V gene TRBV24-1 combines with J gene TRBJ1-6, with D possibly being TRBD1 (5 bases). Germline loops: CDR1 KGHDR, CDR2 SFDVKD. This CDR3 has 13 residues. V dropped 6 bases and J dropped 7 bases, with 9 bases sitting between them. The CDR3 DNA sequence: TGTGCCACCAGTAGGGGCCCCAATTCACCCCTCCACTTT. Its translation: CATSRGPNSPLHF.

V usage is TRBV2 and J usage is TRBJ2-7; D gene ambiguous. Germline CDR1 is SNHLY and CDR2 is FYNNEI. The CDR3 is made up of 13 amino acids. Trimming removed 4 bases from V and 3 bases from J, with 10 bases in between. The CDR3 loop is CASSGATHYEQYF. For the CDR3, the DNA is TGTGCCAGCAGTGGGGCCACCCACTACGAGCAGTACTTC.